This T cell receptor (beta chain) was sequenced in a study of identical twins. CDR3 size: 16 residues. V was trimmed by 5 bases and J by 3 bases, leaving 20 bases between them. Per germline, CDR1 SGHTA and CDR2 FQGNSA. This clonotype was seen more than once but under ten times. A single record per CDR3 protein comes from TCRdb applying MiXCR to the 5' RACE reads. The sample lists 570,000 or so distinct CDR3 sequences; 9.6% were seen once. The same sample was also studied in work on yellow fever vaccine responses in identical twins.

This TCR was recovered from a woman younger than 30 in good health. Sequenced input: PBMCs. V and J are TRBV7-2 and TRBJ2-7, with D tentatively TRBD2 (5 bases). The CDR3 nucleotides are TGTGCCAGCAGCCTTTCCCGGGCCAGCGGATTCTACGAGCAGTACTTC. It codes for CASSLSRASGFYEQYF.